This record looks at one T cell receptor beta chain sequence and its context. What antigen it recognizes has not been identified. No base quality values were provided; no much bigger clone lies one nucleotide off. Library method: the immunoSEQ multiplex PCR assay. For the multiplex PCR, a mixture combining 60 forward primers for TCR Vbeta segments and 13 reverse primers for TCR Jbeta segments was used. Amplification of the CDR3 region of rearranged TCR beta genes was performed with a multiplex PCR assay on genomic DNA. Amplified TCR beta libraries were sequenced as 87-base-pair reads on the Illumina HiSeq System. Per the authors' processing: In a later analysis, 80 million or so unique TCR beta chains were counted across the 666 repertoires, and roughly 9.9 million of these chains were shared by at least two donors. To remove PCR and sequencing errors, raw reads were error-corrected and collapsed into unique sequences using a nearest-neighbor algorithm that merged closely related sequences. CDR3 sequences were aligned to IMGT reference sequences to assign V, D and J gene segments. For a sequence to be retained, at least a six-nucleotide match to both a V gene segment and a J gene segment was required. Rearrangements were called productive when the CDR3 lacked stop codons and stayed in frame with V and J; all others were non-productive. CDR3 was defined according to IMGT convention as the region running from the second conserved V-encoded cysteine to the conserved J-encoded phenylalanine. Sequences without an unambiguous match to a single V gene segment were excluded from the earlier analysis of almost 600 of the donors. In an earlier analysis of approximately 560 of the donors, a V segment was called functional when productive rearrangements were above 56.7%, and segregating when the standard deviation between donors exceeded 5%. A statistical classification framework was built to diagnose cytomegalovirus status from the catalog of TCR beta chain sequences. A later analysis assigned V and J genes by comparing TCR nucleotide sequences with IMGT/GENE-DB human TR gene sequences. The TCRdist pipeline was used in a later analysis to assign CDR3 sequences and most-parsimonious VDJ recombination scenarios. In a later analysis, every TCR beta chain was defined by the combination of its CDR3 amino acid sequence and its V-gene family, and reads without a unique V-gene family were dropped. A later analysis removed 592 highly shared, low-generation-probability nucleotide sequences to deal with suspected cross-contamination and a sequencing artifact. A later analysis calculated a clonal expansion index for each public chain from normalized within-repertoire ranks of inferred template counts. In a later analysis, generation probabilities were computed with a VDJ recombination model fitted to out-of-frame rearrangements, and the resulting probabilities were checked against IGoR. Hypergeometric tests were used in a later analysis to score TCR-TCR, TCR-HLA and TCR-CMV co-occurrence, with a repertoire-size bias correction applied to the TCR pairs. In a later analysis, false discovery rates were estimated by permuting HLA or CMV assignments 20 times. In a later analysis, co-occurring TCRs were grouped using DBSCAN, with TCRdist sequence similarity added in when clustering inside HLA-allele-positive subsets. Repertoires with fewer than 30,000 or more than 120,000 public chains were left out of co-occurrence clustering, as were about 5 repertoires with anomalous nucleotide sharing. TCRdb mirrors the immuneACCESS table, restricted to in-frame sequences. Some clones are absent from its copies; in checked studies, under half trace to an unresolved V gene, and the reason for the others is unknown. V and J calls plus clone size are reproduced from that table; the DNA served to infer D and trimming. This sample lists 120,000 to 150,000 clones; more than 60% were detected once. Of the sample, about 3.5% falls within the top ten clones.

The data originate from a study of cytomegalovirus exposure and HLA in healthy donors (dated by TCRdb to about 2017). Background for the entire study: In an earlier analysis of some 550 of the donors, around 290 Gb of sequence data and 100 million or so unique TCR beta sequences from 150 million to 200 million T cells were reported. Besides the first cohort of 550 to 750 subjects, a separate validation cohort made up of about 120 different subjects was used. The genetic ancestry cluster associated with self-reported Caucasian donors included 81% of the 350 to 500 genotyped donors. An earlier analysis of roughly 600 of the donors used high-throughput TCR beta sequencing to judge whether each TCR beta V gene segment behaved as functional or pseudogenic. The study was designed to test whether signatures of past pathogen exposure could be identified by cataloging public T cell receptors. To predict cytomegalovirus infection status, the study combined high-throughput TCR immunosequencing, statistical association of individual TCRs with disease status, and machine learning. Approximately 300 gigabases of sequencing data and tens of millions of unique TCR sequences were included in an early release covering 550 to 650 HLA-typed donors. Alongside the repertoire data, information on donor age, sex, ethnicity and CMV serostatus was compiled. Rather than using new phenotypic data, the later analysis identified candidate immune exposures from TCR beta sequences and from how often those sequences occurred across donors. On average, around 200,000 unique TCR beta nucleotide sequences were sequenced per donor among 398 genotyped donors of the cohort, with approximately 18% of those sequences being non-productive. Typing coverage differed by locus: A, B, C, DRB1 and DQB1 were typed in about 620-630 donors, DQA1 in about 510, DPA1 in 600 to 610, and DPB1 in about 450. A later genetic analysis took genome-wide SNP genotypes for about three fifths of the roughly 700 donors and used that subset as a discovery cohort. A later analysis re-examined previously published TCR beta repertoires from hundreds of donors and added high-resolution HLA genotyping to investigate patterns of TCR occurrence. Because of strong linkage in the cohort, roughly 5 DR-DQ haplotypes were treated as single units for association and clustering. Class I and class II HLA loci were covered by the typing at four-digit resolution. The study profiled the T cell repertoires of hundreds of subjects by immunosequencing and related them to cytomegalovirus serostatus. All discovery cohort repertoires had been generated on a single sequencing platform.

In total, 500 to 700 healthy bone marrow donors made up the cohort. Cohort members were all nominally healthy when sampled, although unrecorded immune exposures were likely present. The donor was CMV seronegative and was included in the group of several hundred seronegative cohort members. A peripheral blood sample was collected from each donor, and TCR beta sequencing was performed on peripheral blood mononuclear cells. Genomic DNA was extracted from the blood cell samples with the Qiagen DNeasy Blood Extraction Kit. There are 15 amino acids in the CDR3, from cysteine to phenylalanine inclusive. Kept here is only the CDR3 DNA, which spans 45 bases and is read in frame from base 1. As encoded in the germline V gene, CDR1 is MNHNS while CDR2 is SASEGT. The germline V and J ends show losses of 1 base and 4 bases respectively, and no gene match explains 4 bases of the junction. The full study reports these points: Because the 87-base-pair reads could not distinguish some IMGT-functional V segments, including TRBV6-2 and TRBV6-3, those segments were excluded. In vitro tests confirmed that a few of the cytomegalovirus-associated TCR beta chains recognize cytomegalovirus antigens. A later analysis reported that several top co-occurrence clusters appeared linked to parvovirus B19, influenza, CMV and Epstein-Barr virus. The only immune exposure information available for the cohort was CMV serostatus. In a later analysis, HLA-associated TCR beta chains were found to be more clonally expanded and to have lower generation probabilities than equally common non-associated chains. In a later genetic analysis, fewer N-insertions in productive TCRs were reported among donors in an Asian-associated ancestry cluster than the 666-donor mean. Across donors, most TCR sequences were observed very rarely, whereas some public TCRs were present in many individuals. A further reported finding was that TCR beta sequences accurately predicted the HLA-A and HLA-B alleles for most subjects in the first cohort. The earlier analysis of some 560 of the donors excluded some 15 rarely observed V segments, including chromosome 9 orphons, because counts were too low. This cohort had only TCR beta chains sequenced, and the lack of alpha or paired-chain data limited which features could be detected. Assigning TCR associations to individual alleles was difficult when HLA alleles, especially DR and DQ, strongly co-occurred. Correlated functional status among segregating V segments might be attributable to linkage disequilibrium, but an unknown experimental factor could not be ruled out. In both the original and validation cohorts, the classifier was reported to diagnose cytomegalovirus status with high specificity and sensitivity. Most CMV-associated TCR beta chains appeared to be HLA-restricted in a later analysis, and the HLA associations seemed to be driven largely by CMV exposure. The presence/absence analyses assumed that sequencing depth was roughly uniform across donors, and that assumption may not be true. A later genetic analysis associated a missense DCLRE1C variant with V-gene and J-gene trimming of TCR beta chains, and an independent cohort replicated the association. The study gave a list of 150 to 200 TCR beta chains associated with cytomegalovirus. An earlier analysis of around 540 of the donors showed that most TCR beta V segments appeared in productive rearrangements either about 87% or about 30% of the time, which broadly matched IMGT annotations. Because HLA typing was missing for some donors at each locus, association tests included only the typed subset. The authors suggested that the approach could potentially be generalized to other disease states and immunological phenotypes. The sequencing pipeline was judged likely to have produced a cluster of highly shared sequence variants as a technical artifact. Specific HLA alleles were associated with roughly 16,000 TCR beta sequences at a false discovery rate of 0.05 in a later analysis. In a later analysis, the rate of TCR association differed among HLA loci, with DRB1 alleles having the most associated TCRs and HLA-C alleles having the fewest.

Sequenced sample: PBMCs. The sequence links TRBV6-1 to TRBJ1-1; TRBD1 matches 9 bases in the middle. The sequence was collected from a man aged 35-49 years in good health and CMV-seronegative. The nucleotide sequence is TGTGCCAGCAGTGAAGTGAGACAGGGGGTCACTGAAGCTTTCTTT. This encodes CASSEVRQGVTEAFF.